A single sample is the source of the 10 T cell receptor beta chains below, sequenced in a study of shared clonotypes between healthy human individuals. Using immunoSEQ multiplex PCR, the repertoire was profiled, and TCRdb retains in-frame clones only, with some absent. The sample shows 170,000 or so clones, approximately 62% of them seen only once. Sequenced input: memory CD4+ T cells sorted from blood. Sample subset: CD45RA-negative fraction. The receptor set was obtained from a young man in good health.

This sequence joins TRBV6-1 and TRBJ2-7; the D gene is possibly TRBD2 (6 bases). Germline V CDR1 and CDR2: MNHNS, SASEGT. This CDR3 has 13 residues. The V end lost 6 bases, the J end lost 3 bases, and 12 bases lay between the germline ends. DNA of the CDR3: TGTGCCAGCAGCCAGACTAGGGTCTACGAGCAGTACTTC. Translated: CASSQTRVYEQYF.

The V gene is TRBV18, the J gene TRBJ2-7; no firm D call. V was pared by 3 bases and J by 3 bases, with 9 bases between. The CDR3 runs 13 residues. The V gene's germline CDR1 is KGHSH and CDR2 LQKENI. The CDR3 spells CASSPIGHYEQYF. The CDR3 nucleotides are TGTGCCAGCTCACCGATAGGGCACTACGAGCAGTACTTC.

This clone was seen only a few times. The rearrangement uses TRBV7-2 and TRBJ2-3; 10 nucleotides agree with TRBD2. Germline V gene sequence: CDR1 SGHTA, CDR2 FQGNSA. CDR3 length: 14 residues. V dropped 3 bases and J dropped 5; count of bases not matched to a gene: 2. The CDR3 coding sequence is TGTGCCAGCAGCTTCACTAGCGGGATAGATACGCAGTATTTT. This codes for CASSFTSGIDTQYF.

For the CDR3, the DNA is TGTGCCAGCAGCTTATGGAAGAGCTTCTCTGGAAACACCATATATTTT. The encoded protein is CASSLWKSFSGNTIYF. The V call is TRBV7-9, the J call TRBJ1-3; D gene unclear. CDR1 and CDR2 (germline): SEHNR, FQNEAQ (reference sequence). The CDR3 has 16 residues. Trimming left V 2 bases short and J 0 bases short, with 11 bases between.

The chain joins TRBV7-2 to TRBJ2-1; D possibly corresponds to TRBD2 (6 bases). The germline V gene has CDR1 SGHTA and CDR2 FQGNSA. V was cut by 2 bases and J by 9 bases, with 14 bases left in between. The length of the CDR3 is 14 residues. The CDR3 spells CASSLRSGDREQFF. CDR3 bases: TGTGCCAGCAGCTTAAGGTCGGGAGATCGTGAGCAGTTCTTC. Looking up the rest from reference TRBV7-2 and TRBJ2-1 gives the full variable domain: GAGVSQSPSNKVTEKGKDVELRCDPISGHTALYWYRQSLGQGLEFLIYFQGNSAPDKSGLPSDRFSAERTGGSVSTLTIQRTQQEDSAVYLCASSLRSGDREQFFGPGTRLTVL.

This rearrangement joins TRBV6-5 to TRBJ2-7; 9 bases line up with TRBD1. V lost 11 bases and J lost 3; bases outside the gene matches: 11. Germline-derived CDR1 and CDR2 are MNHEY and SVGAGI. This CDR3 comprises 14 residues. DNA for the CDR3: TGTGCCTCATATTCCCAGGGACAGGGCTACGAGCAGTACTTC. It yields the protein CASYSQGQGYEQYF.

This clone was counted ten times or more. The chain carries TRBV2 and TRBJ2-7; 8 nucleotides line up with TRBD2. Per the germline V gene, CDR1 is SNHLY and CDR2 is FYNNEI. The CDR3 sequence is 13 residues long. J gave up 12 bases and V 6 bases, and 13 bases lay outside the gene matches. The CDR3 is CASRLESGGPGYF. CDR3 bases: TGTGCCAGCAGACTTGAATCGGGAGGGCCGGGGTACTTC.

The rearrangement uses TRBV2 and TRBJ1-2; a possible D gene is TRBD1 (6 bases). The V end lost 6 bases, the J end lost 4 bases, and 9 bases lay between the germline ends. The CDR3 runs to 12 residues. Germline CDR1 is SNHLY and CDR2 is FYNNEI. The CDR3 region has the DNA TGTGCCAGCAGGGACAGAGCCTATGGCTACACCTTC. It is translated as CASRDRAYGYTF.

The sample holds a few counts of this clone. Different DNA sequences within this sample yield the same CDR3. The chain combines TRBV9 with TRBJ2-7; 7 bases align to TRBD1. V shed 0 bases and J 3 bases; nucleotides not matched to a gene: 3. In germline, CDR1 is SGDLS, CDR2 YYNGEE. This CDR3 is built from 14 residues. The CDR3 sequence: CASSVGQGNYEQYF. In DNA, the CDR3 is TGTGCCAGCAGCGTAGGACAGGGAAACTACGAGCAGTACTTC.

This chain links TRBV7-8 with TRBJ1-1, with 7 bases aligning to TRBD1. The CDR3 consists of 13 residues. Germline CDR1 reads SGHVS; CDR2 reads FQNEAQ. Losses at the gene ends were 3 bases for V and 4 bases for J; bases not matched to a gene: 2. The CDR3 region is CASSFAGGTEAFF. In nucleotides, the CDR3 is TGTGCCAGCAGCTTCGCAGGGGGCACTGAAGCTTTCTTT.